The clone carrying this T cell receptor beta chain has more than one count but fewer than ten. The sample comes from a study of T cell responses to AZD1222 COVID-19 vaccine. V shed 6 bases and J 3 bases; nucleotides not matched to a gene: 11. The CDR3 is 16 amino acids. Per germline, CDR1 SQVTM and CDR2 ANQGSEA. The method was immunoSEQ multiplex PCR; TCRdb's version includes in-frame clones alone and lacks a portion of them. The repertoire holds roughly 180,000 clones, with about nine tenths as singletons. This chain uses TRBV29-1 with TRBJ2-2, with 9 bases identical to TRBD1. The receptor comes from an adult in good health. Sequencing used peripheral blood, obtained on day 0 of AZD1222 vaccination. The CDR3: CSVKTLDRGDTGELFF. In DNA form, the CDR3 reads TGCAGCGTGAAAACCCTGGACAGGGGCGACACCGGGGAGCTGTTTTTT.